These 27 T cell receptor beta chains came from one sample sequenced in a study of T-cell memory formation after mild COVID-19. TCRdb re-analysed the 5' RACE reads in MiXCR, keeping a single row per CDR3 protein. Here the sample spans approximately 89,000 distinct CDR3 sequences, 9.5% to 15% being singletons. The sample comprised PBMCs or a T cell subset sorted from them (not recorded which). Every receptor here comes from a man between 18 and 35 years old who had mild COVID-19 (a few samples of this study predate the infection). Cell type and time point are not known.

The V and J genes are TRBV7-3 and TRBJ2-1; no firm D call. Trimming pared 5 bases from V and 5 bases from J, leaving 4 bases between. The CDR3 is 11 residues long. The germline CDR1 and CDR2 sequences are SGHTA and FQGTGA. CDR3 nucleotide sequence: TGTGCCAGCAGCGCCAACAATGAGCAGTTCTTC. Translating it yields CASSANNEQFF.

The chain has TRBV12-3 or TRBV12-4 and TRBJ2-7, with TRBD1 identical over 9 bases. V gave up 6 bases and J gave up 2 bases; unmatched junction bases: 5. This CDR3 spans 14 amino acids. CDR3 residues: CASSKTGGAYEQYF. DNA for the CDR3: TGTGCCAGCAGCAAGACAGGGGGAGCCTACGAGCAGTACTTC.

This clonotype showed up just a few times. The J gene is TRBJ1-1, the V gene TRBV7-9, with D uncertain. The V and J ends lost 5 bases and 11 bases respectively, with 21 bases between them. CDR3 length: 14 residues. The V gene's germline CDR1 is SEHNR and CDR2 FQNEAQ (reference sequence). This chain's CDR3 is CASSPAGVRVVAFF. The CDR3 DNA follows: TGTGCCAGCAGCCCAGCCGGGGTACGGGTTGTCGCTTTCTTT.

CDR3 loop: CASSYSKPGSNTGELFF. DNA of the CDR3: TGTGCCAGCAGTTACTCGAAACCGGGATCAAACACCGGGGAGCTGTTTTTT. V usage is TRBV6-5 and J usage is TRBJ2-2, with D possibly matching TRBD2 (5 bases). This CDR3 spans 17 amino acids. In germline, CDR1 is MNHEY, CDR2 SVGAGI. V lost 0 bases, J lost 2 bases, and 13 bases lay in between.

This clonotype has at least ten counts. The V gene is TRBV5-1, the J gene TRBJ2-5; 10 positions agree with TRBD1. Germline CDR1 reads SGHRS; CDR2 reads YFSETQ. The length of the CDR3 is 16 residues. Germline trimming cut 4 bases from V and 5 bases from J; bases unmatched to any gene: 11. In nucleotides, the CDR3 is TGCGCCAGCAGCACGGGGACAGGGGCGCAGGGGGAGACCCAGTACTTC. Translating gives CASSTGTGAQGETQYF. Drawing the rest from reference TRBV5-1 and TRBJ2-5, the complete variable domain is KAGVTQTPRYLIKTRGQQVTLSCSPISGHRSVSWYQQTPGQGLQFLFEYFSETQRNKGNFPGRFSGRQFSNSRSEMNVSTLELGDSALYLCASSTGTGAQGETQYFGPGTRLLVL.

This chain links TRBV7-8 with TRBJ2-7; 7 nucleotides match TRBD2. The CDR3 loop spans 17 amino acids. V gave up 1 base and J gave up 1 base; unmatched junction bases: 10. Germline-derived CDR1 and CDR2 are SGHVS and FQNEAQ. CDR3 bases: TGTGCCAGCAGCTTAGTCAGGGCGGGGGACCCTTCCTACGAGCAGTACTTC. Its translation is CASSLVRAGDPSYEQYF.

The V call is TRBV7-6, the J call TRBJ2-6; 7 bases align to TRBD1. The V gene's germline CDR1 is SGHVS and CDR2 FNYEAQ. The CDR3 contains 15 residues. V lost 5 bases and J lost 2; bases outside the gene matches: 3. The CDR3 DNA is TGTGCCAGCAGCGGTACAGGGGCTGGGGCCAACGTCCTGACTTTC. It is translated as CASSGTGAGANVLTF.

The CDR3 here is CASSLKRGGQETQYF. For the CDR3, the DNA is TGCGCCAGCAGCCTAAAGCGGGGAGGCCAAGAGACCCAGTACTTC. V usage is TRBV5-1 and J usage is TRBJ2-5; 7 nucleotides line up with TRBD2. Germline assignment: CDR1 SGHRS and CDR2 YFSETQ. This CDR3 has 15 amino acids. The V gene end was trimmed by 4 bases and the J gene end by 1 base; junction bases not matched to a gene: 7.

The chain uses TRBV25-1 and TRBJ2-7; D not certain. The CDR3 sequence is 16 residues long. V dropped 1 base and J dropped 0 bases, with 13 bases sitting between them. Looked up from germline, CDR1 is MGHDK and CDR2 is SYGVNS. CDR3 nucleotide sequence: TGTGCCAGCAGTGAATCGGTGGGAATGAGCTCCTACGAGCAGTACTTC. It specifies CASSESVGMSSYEQYF.

The rearrangement uses TRBV29-1 and TRBJ1-1; D uncertain. V lost 5 bases, J lost 7 bases, and 14 bases lay in between. The CDR3 spans 12 residues. The germline V gene has CDR1 SQVTM and CDR2 ANQGSEA. The CDR3 here is CSVPSWVGEAFF. The CDR3 region has the DNA TGCAGCGTTCCGAGCTGGGTAGGTGAAGCTTTCTTT.

This clonotype was counted many times. V usage is TRBV4-3 and J usage is TRBJ2-1; 7 nucleotides align to TRBD2. Germline assignment: CDR1 LGHNA and CDR2 YSLEER. The CDR3 is made up of 15 amino acids. J gave up 8 bases and V 4 bases, and 11 bases lay outside the gene matches. The CDR3 reads CASSPGGPEPHEQFF. For the CDR3, the DNA is TGCGCCAGCAGCCCGGGGGGACCCGAGCCCCATGAGCAGTTCTTC.

This clonotype was counted between two and nine times. The J gene is TRBJ2-7, the V gene TRBV4-3; TRBD1 matches at 11 bases. The CDR3 is 18 amino acids. CDR1 is LGHNA, CDR2 YSLEER, per germline. J was trimmed by 0 bases and V by 0 bases; bases with no gene match: 7. CDR3 bases: TGCGCCAGCAGCCAAGATGTTCGGACAGGGGGCGGCTCCTACGAGCAGTACTTC. It is translated as CASSQDVRTGGGSYEQYF.

CDR3 DNA: TGTGCCTGGAGTGTGTACTACAATGAGCAGTTCTTC. It is translated as CAWSVYYNEQFF. The chain recombines TRBV30 with TRBJ2-1; D is ambiguous. Per germline, CDR1 GTSNPN and CDR2 SVGIG (reference sequence). The CDR3 length is 12 residues. The germline V and J ends were trimmed by 0 bases and 3 bases, with 3 bases remaining between them.

The chain's CDR3 is CASSLAGTSYEQYF. DNA for the CDR3: TGTGCCAGCAGTTTAGCGGGCACGTCCTACGAGCAGTACTTC. This sequence joins TRBV12-3 or TRBV12-4 and TRBJ2-7; D gene ambiguous. This CDR3 is built from 14 residues. Trimming removed 0 bases from V and 1 base from J, with 7 bases in between.

This clonotype was observed a handful of times. The gene calls are TRBV6-2 or TRBV6-3 and TRBJ1-1, with no clear D. Deletions cut 10 bases from V and 0 bases from J, with 6 bases between. The CDR3 spans 11 residues. Germline-derived CDR1 and CDR2 are MNHEY and SVGEGT. CDR3 bases: TGTGCCACCGGGATGAACACTGAAGCTTTCTTT. Protein: CATGMNTEAFF.

This chain connects TRBV4-1 to TRBJ1-1; the match to TRBD1 covers 10 bases. V dropped 1 base and J dropped 4; count of bases not matched to a gene: 9. The CDR3 loop spans 17 amino acids. Germline V CDR1 and CDR2: MGHRA, YSYEKL. The CDR3 region is CASSQGGTGEVGTEAFF. CDR3 nucleotide sequence: TGCGCCAGCAGCCAAGGAGGGACAGGGGAGGTGGGCACTGAAGCTTTCTTT.

Ten or more counts support this clonotype. The chain recombines TRBV4-3 with TRBJ2-6; 9 nucleotides line up with TRBD1. V lost 3 bases, J lost 3 bases, and 0 bases stayed unmatched. Germline V gives CDR1 LGHNA, CDR2 YSLEER. This CDR3 region has 15 residues. Here the CDR3 reads CASSQDRGGANVLTF. DNA for the CDR3: TGCGCCAGCAGCCAGGACAGGGGTGGGGCCAACGTCCTGACTTTC.

This clonotype has a handful of counts. V usage is TRBV7-9 and J usage is TRBJ2-3; D not resolved. The CDR3 consists of 14 residues. V dropped 5 bases and J dropped 1 base, with 10 bases sitting between them. Germline-derived CDR1 and CDR2 are SEHNR and FQNEAQ (reference sequence). The CDR3 DNA reads TGTGCCAGCAGCGCCGAGTTGGGCACAGATACGCAGTATTTT. Amino acid sequence: CASSAELGTDTQYF.

The V gene is TRBV7-2, the J gene TRBJ2-1, with D perhaps matching TRBD2 (7 bases). Germline-derived CDR1 and CDR2 are SGHTA and FQGNSA. The CDR3 is 15 amino acids. Deletions cut 4 bases from V and 4 bases from J, with 14 bases between. The CDR3 is CASSYGGGLYNEQFF. CDR3 bases: TGTGCCAGCAGCTATGGGGGGGGCCTATACAATGAGCAGTTCTTC. The entire variable domain, with the rest obtained from reference TRBV7-2 and TRBJ2-1, is as follows: GAGVSQSPSNKVTEKGKDVELRCDPISGHTALYWYRQSLGQGLEFLIYFQGNSAPDKSGLPSDRFSAERTGGSVSTLTIQRTQQEDSAVYLCASSYGGGLYNEQFFGPGTRLTVL.

A few counts support this clonotype. The chain employs TRBV13 and TRBJ2-4, with TRBD1 matching 8 bases. CDR1 and CDR2 from the germline V gene are PRHDT and FYEKMQ (reference sequence). Losses at the gene ends were 4 bases for V and 3 bases for J; bases not matched to a gene: 5. The CDR3 consists of 15 residues. The CDR3 DNA follows: TGTGCCAGCAGCTCGACAGGGGAGAGCAAAAACATTCAGTACTTC. This sequence encodes CASSSTGESKNIQYF.

This clonotype came up a few times. The chain joins TRBV7-6 to TRBJ2-2; tentative D call: TRBD1 (6 bases). Germline V gives CDR1 SGHVS, CDR2 FNYEAQ. There are 15 residues in the CDR3. V dropped 6 bases and J dropped 2 bases, with 13 bases sitting between them. CDR3 DNA sequence: TGTGCCAGCAGTTCTCCGGGACACAACACCGGGGAGCTGTTTTTT. Translated, it gives CASSSPGHNTGELFF.

This clonotype was observed a handful of times. The chain combines TRBV12-3 or TRBV12-4 with TRBJ1-1; D not resolved. The length of the CDR3 is 11 residues. V was trimmed by 7 bases and J by 8 bases, leaving 11 bases between them. This chain's CDR3 is CASTQDGEAFF. DNA for the CDR3: TGTGCCAGCACCCAAGACGGGGAAGCTTTCTTT.

The chain recombines TRBV5-1 with TRBJ2-1, with D unresolved. Trimming stripped 3 bases from V and 1 base from J, with 8 bases between. The germline gives CDR1 SGHRS, CDR2 YFSETQ. The CDR3 contains 14 residues. Here the CDR3 DNA reads TGCGCCAGCAGCTGGGATACTTCCTACAATGAGCAGTTCTTC. Its translation is CASSWDTSYNEQFF.

The V call is TRBV27, the J call TRBJ1-6, with D unresolved. Germline V CDR1 and CDR2: MNHEY, SMNVEV (reference sequence). Trimming shortened V by 6 bases and J by 7 bases, and 13 bases separated the two germline ends. This CDR3 is 14 amino acids long. The CDR3 DNA sequence: TGTGCCAGCAGGCTCAGCGCTCCAAATTCACCCCTCCACTTT. The encoded protein is CASRLSAPNSPLHF.

In nucleotides, the CDR3 is TGTGCCAGTAGACCCCACGGGACTCTTAATGAGCAGTTCTTC. This sequence encodes CASRPHGTLNEQFF. The chain employs TRBV19 and TRBJ2-1; perhaps TRBD2 as D (6 bases). Germline V gene sequence: CDR1 LNHDA, CDR2 SQIVND (reference sequence). Trimming removed 6 bases from V and 7 bases from J, with 16 bases in between. CDR3 length: 14 residues.

The V and J genes are TRBV5-1 and TRBJ2-7, with D possibly matching TRBD2 (8 bases). The germline V gene has CDR1 SGHRS and CDR2 YFSETQ. The length of the CDR3 is 17 residues. V was pared by 4 bases and J by 0 bases, with 20 bases between. This CDR3 reads CASSDGQVGTSSYEQYF. The CDR3 DNA reads as TGCGCCAGCAGCGATGGACAGGTGGGGACTAGCTCCTACGAGCAGTACTTC.

This clonotype was picked up a small number of times. The chain couples TRBV6-5 to TRBJ2-1, with TRBD2 matching over 14 bases. J was trimmed by 5 bases and V by 5 bases; bases with no gene match: 11. Germline V gives CDR1 MNHEY, CDR2 SVGAGI. The CDR3 has 18 residues. The DNA of the CDR3 is TGTGCCAGCAGTCCTTACGGACTAGCGGGGGGCCCAGACAATGAGCAGTTCTTC. Its protein is CASSPYGLAGGPDNEQFF.